This record covers a single TCR beta chain. The assay was immunoSEQ multiplex PCR, and TCRdb's table has in-frame clones only and misses some. Found here are around 110,000 clones, about 93% of them singletons; the top ten hold 6.2%. The data are from a study of T cell responses to AZD1222 COVID-19 vaccine. The V end lost 1 base, the J end lost 4 bases, and 5 bases lay between the germline ends. Germline CDR1 and CDR2: SGHTA and FQGNSA. The CDR3 is 13 residues long. The V and J genes are TRBV7-2 and TRBJ1-5; D gene unclear. Sequencing was performed on peripheral blood, taken 28 days after the second AZD1222 dose. The sequence was collected from an adult who received the AZD1222 COVID-19 vaccine. Written as DNA, the CDR3 is TGTGCCAGCAGCTTAGTAGGGAATCAGCCCCAGCATTTT. It specifies CASSLVGNQPQHF.